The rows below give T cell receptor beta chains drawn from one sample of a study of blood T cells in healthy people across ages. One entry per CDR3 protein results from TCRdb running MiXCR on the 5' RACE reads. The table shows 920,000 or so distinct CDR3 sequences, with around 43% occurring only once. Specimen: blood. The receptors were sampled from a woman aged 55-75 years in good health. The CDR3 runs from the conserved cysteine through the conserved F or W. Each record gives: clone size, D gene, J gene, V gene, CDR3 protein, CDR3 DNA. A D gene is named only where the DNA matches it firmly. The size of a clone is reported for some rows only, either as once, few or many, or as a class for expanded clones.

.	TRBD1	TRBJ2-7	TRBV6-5	CASSCSKTGGTTAEQYF	TGTGCCAGCAGTTGCTCGAAGACAGGGGGCACAACAGCCGAGCAGTACTTC
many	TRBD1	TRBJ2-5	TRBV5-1	CASSQGTGDEETQYF	TGCGCCAGCAGCCAAGGGACAGGGGATGAAGAGACCCAGTACTTC
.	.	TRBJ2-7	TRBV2	CASKGGSIRYNEQYF	TGTGCCAGCAAGGGGGGTAGCATAAGGTACAATGAGCAGTACTTC
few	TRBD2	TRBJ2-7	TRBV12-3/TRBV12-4	CASSLRTSGGPLSSYEQYF	TGTGCCAGCAGTCTCCGGACTAGCGGGGGCCCCCTAAGCTCCTACGAGCAGTACTTC
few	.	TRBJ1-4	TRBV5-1	CASSRTALNEKLFF	TGCGCCAGCAGCAGGACAGCCCTTAATGAAAAACTGTTTTTT
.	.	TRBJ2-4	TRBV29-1	CSVPSGTKNIQYF	TGCAGCGTCCCCTCGGGGACCAAAAACATTCAGTACTTC
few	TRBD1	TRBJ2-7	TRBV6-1	CASSEQGVGEQYF	TGTGCCAGCAGTGAACAGGGGGTTGGTGAGCAGTACTTC
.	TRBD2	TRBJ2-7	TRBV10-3	CAISGTSGSYSYEQYF	TGTGCCATCAGTGGGACTAGCGGGAGTTATAGTTACGAGCAGTACTTC
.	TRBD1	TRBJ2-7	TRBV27	CASTPRTGGYEQYF	TGTGCCAGCACCCCTAGGACAGGAGGCTACGAGCAGTACTTC
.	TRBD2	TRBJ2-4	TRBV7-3	CASSSNTGSGKKNIQYF	TGTGCCAGCAGCTCCAACACGGGGAGCGGGAAAAAAAACATTCAGTACTTC
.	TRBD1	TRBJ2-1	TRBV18	CASSPRRQGTNEQFF	TGTGCCAGCTCACCGAGGAGACAGGGGACAAATGAGCAGTTCTTC
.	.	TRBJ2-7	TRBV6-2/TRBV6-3	CAGSMEGTYSYEQYF	TGTGCCGGCAGTATGGAAGGGACTTACTCCTACGAGCAGTACTTC
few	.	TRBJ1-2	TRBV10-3	CAISETGYGYTF	TGTGCCATCAGTGAGACGGGCTATGGCTACACCTTC
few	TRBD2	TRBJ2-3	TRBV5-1	CASSWGLARNTDTQYF	TGCGCCAGCAGCTGGGGACTAGCGAGGAACACAGATACGCAGTATTTT
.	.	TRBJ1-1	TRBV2	CASRPWSTEAFF	TGTGCCAGCAGACCATGGAGCACTGAAGCTTTCTTT
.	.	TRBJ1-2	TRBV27	CASSALQGYHGYTF	TGTGCCAGCAGTGCCCTACAGGGATACCATGGCTACACCTTC
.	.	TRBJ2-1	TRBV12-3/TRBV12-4	CAISGRQSSYNEQFF	TGTGCCATCTCGGGACGCCAGAGCTCCTACAATGAGCAGTTCTTC
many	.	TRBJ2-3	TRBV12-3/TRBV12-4	CASSLGPEGTDTQYF	TGTGCCAGCAGTTTGGGCCCGGAGGGCACAGATACGCAGTATTTT
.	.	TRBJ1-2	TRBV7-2	CASSAGHENYGYTF	TGTGCCAGCAGCGCGGGACACGAGAACTATGGCTACACCTTC
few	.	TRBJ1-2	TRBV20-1	CSARDPEADYGYTF	TGCAGTGCTAGAGATCCAGAGGCAGACTATGGCTACACCTTC
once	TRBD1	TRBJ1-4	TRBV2	CASSGPGQGGEKLFF	TGTGCCAGCAGTGGACCGGGACAGGGTGGTGAAAAACTGTTTTTT
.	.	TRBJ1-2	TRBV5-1	CASSLGIRAIGGYTF	TGCGCCAGCAGCCTCGGAATCAGGGCAATCGGGGGCTACACCTTC
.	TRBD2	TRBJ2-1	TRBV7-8	CASSLARSGRAGEQFF	TGTGCCAGCAGCTTAGCGCGGAGCGGGAGGGCCGGTGAGCAGTTCTTC
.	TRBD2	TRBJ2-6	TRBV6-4	CASSGEGIGGANVLTF	TGTGCCAGCAGTGGGGAGGGGATCGGCGGGGCCAACGTCCTGACTTTC
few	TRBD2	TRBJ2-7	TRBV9	CASSGTSGRAGEQYF	TGTGCCAGCAGCGGAACTAGCGGGAGGGCTGGAGAGCAGTACTTC
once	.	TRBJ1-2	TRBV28	CASRLGRTKGGYTF	TGTGCCAGCAGGTTAGGCCGGACTAAAGGGGGCTACACCTTC